Listed here are 26 T cell receptor beta chains from one sample, sequenced in a study of pediatric ulcerative colitis. The rectum was sampled with one to two pinch biopsies at colonoscopy. Method: immunoSEQ multiplex PCR; TCRdb's copy keeps in-frame clones and lacks some. Of 17,000 or so clones listed, roughly 74% are singletons. The sequencing sample was made of gut tissue. The receptors shown here come from a girl between 5 and 17 years old with moderate ulcerative colitis.

This clone was picked up a small number of times. J is TRBJ2-7 and V is TRBV5-4, with 8 bases matching TRBD2. J lost 5 bases, V lost 3 bases, and 7 bases had no gene match. This CDR3 is 14 amino acids long. From germline, CDR1 is SGHNT and CDR2 YYREEE (reference sequence). As DNA, the CDR3 is TGTGCCAGCAGCTACTGGACTAGCCATAACGAGCAGTACTTC. It yields the protein CASSYWTSHNEQYF.

This chain joins TRBV28 and TRBJ2-6; weak D call: TRBD1 (6 bases). The V gene's germline CDR1 is MDHEN and CDR2 SYDVKM. This CDR3 has 13 amino acids. Trimming took off 3 bases at V and 10 bases at J, with 10 bases between the two ends. CDR3 sequence reads: CASSLDSQNVLTF. CDR3 DNA sequence: TGTGCCAGCAGTTTGGACAGTCAAAACGTCCTGACTTTC.

The V gene is TRBV2, the J gene TRBJ2-7; D is ambiguous. This CDR3 has 13 amino acids. CDR1 is SNHLY and CDR2 is FYNNEI in the germline V gene. V was trimmed by 0 bases and J by 6 bases, leaving 9 bases between them. The CDR3 is CASSEAPWGEQYF. CDR3 in DNA: TGTGCCAGCAGTGAAGCTCCCTGGGGCGAGCAGTACTTC.

This clone was recorded only once. This chain links TRBV4-2 with TRBJ2-1, with 10 bases aligning to TRBD2. V shed 0 bases, J shed 9 bases, and the junction held 8 bases outside the gene matches. CDR1 LGHNA and CDR2 YNFKEQ come from the germline V gene. This CDR3 contains 16 residues. The DNA for the CDR3 is TGTGCCAGCAGCCAAGACCCCTTGGAGCGGGGGGGTGAGCAGTTCTTC. This translates into CASSQDPLERGGEQFF.

This sequence joins TRBV18 and TRBJ1-2; the match to TRBD1 covers 9 bases. The CDR3 totals 15 residues. CDR1 and CDR2 from the germline V gene are KGHSH and LQKENI. The ends lost 5 bases at V and 4 bases at J; junction bases unmatched: 8. The chain's CDR3 is CASSFTGGAVYGYTF. CDR3 nucleotides: TGTGCCAGCTCATTTACAGGGGGCGCCGTCTATGGCTACACCTTC. Variable domain in full (rest from reference TRBV18 and TRBJ1-2): NAGVMQNPRHLVRRRGQEARLRCSPMKGHSHVYWYRQLPEEGLKFMVYLQKENIIDESGMPKERFSAEFPKEGPSILRIQQVVRGDSAAYFCASSFTGGAVYGYTFGSGTRLTVV.

The gene calls are TRBV7-9 and TRBJ1-5; D is unresolved. Trimming cost V 2 bases and J 5 bases, with 7 bases left between them. CDR3 size: 13 residues. Per germline, CDR1 SEHNR and CDR2 FQNEAQ (reference sequence). The CDR3 DNA reads as TGTGCCAGCAGCTTAACGAAGGATCAGCCCCAGCATTTT. Its translation is CASSLTKDQPQHF.

J is TRBJ2-1 and V is TRBV5-1; TRBD1 aligns across 8 bases. The CDR3 spans 15 residues. Looked up from germline, CDR1 is SGHRS and CDR2 is YFSETQ. V gave up 0 bases and J gave up 12 bases; unmatched junction bases: 11. This chain's CDR3 is CASSLAATTGGRQFF. The CDR3 DNA is TGCGCCAGCAGCTTGGCCGCCACTACAGGGGGGAGGCAGTTCTTC.

The chain's CDR3 is CASSLGYNEQFF. The CDR3 nucleotides are TGTGCCAGCAGCTTAGGATACAATGAGCAGTTCTTC. The gene calls are TRBV7-9 and TRBJ2-1; D is unresolved. V shed 1 base and J shed 4 bases, with 2 bases lying between them. CDR1 is SEHNR, CDR2 FQNEAQ, per germline (reference sequence). There are 12 residues in the CDR3.

The chain has TRBV28 and TRBJ2-7, with 11 bases fitting TRBD2. The CDR3 runs 16 residues. CDR1 and CDR2 (germline): MDHEN, SYDVKM. V dropped 6 bases and J dropped 2; count of bases not matched to a gene: 9. The CDR3 sequence is CASRQRNSGGAYEQYF. The CDR3 nucleotides read TGTGCCAGCAGACAAAGAAATAGCGGGGGGGCCTACGAGCAGTACTTC.

This clone was detected a few times. The CDR3 coding sequence is TGTGCCAGCAGTTTTGGGCTCTACGAGCAGTACTTC. This codes for CASSFGLYEQYF. This chain links TRBV28 with TRBJ2-7; D uncertain. The CDR3 has 12 residues. The V gene's germline CDR1 is MDHEN and CDR2 SYDVKM. Trimming pared 3 bases from V and 3 bases from J, leaving 6 bases between. Combining the CDR3 with reference TRBV28 and TRBJ2-7 gives the whole variable domain DVKVTQSSRYLVKRTGEKVFLECVQDMDHENMFWYRQDPGLGLRLIYFSYDVKMKEKGDIPEGYSVSREKKERFSLILESASTNQTSMYLCASSFGLYEQYFGPGTRLTVT.

The rearrangement links TRBV7-6 to TRBJ2-2; 9 bases map to TRBD1. The CDR3 has 15 amino acids. In germline, CDR1 is SGHVS, CDR2 FNYEAQ. V was clipped by 2 bases and J by 6 bases; unmatched bases: 4. The CDR3 DNA reads as TGTGCCAGCAGCTTACGACAGGGGGTGGCCGGGGAGCTGTTTTTT. Protein: CASSLRQGVAGELFF.

The chain joins TRBV10-3 to TRBJ2-1; D might be TRBD1 (6 bases). Trimming cost V 10 bases and J 0 bases, with 16 bases left between them. There are 15 residues in the CDR3. CDR1 and CDR2 (germline): ENHRY, SYGVKD. As DNA, the CDR3 is TGTGCCACCGTTACAGGGATAAGCTCCTACAATGAGCAGTTCTTC. Translating gives CATVTGISSYNEQFF.

The chain carries TRBV7-9 and TRBJ2-2; 8 positions agree with TRBD1. The CDR3 consists of 12 residues. With V trimmed by 1 base and J by 13 bases, 2 bases remained unmatched. The germline CDR1 and CDR2 sequences are SEHNR and FQNEAQ (reference sequence). In DNA, the CDR3 is TGTGCCAGCAGCTTAGGGACAGGGAGGCTGTTTTTT. Protein: CASSLGTGRLFF.

This clone was seen a single time. The chain couples TRBV4-1 to TRBJ2-2, with 7 bases that match TRBD1. Germline V gene lookup returns CDR1 MGHRA and CDR2 YSYEKL. This CDR3 is built from 17 residues. Trimming removed 2 bases from V and 3 bases from J; junction bases left unmatched: 9. CDR3 DNA sequence: TGCGCCAGCAGCCAAAGCCGGGACAGATATTACACCGGGGAGCTGTTTTTT. It yields the protein CASSQSRDRYYTGELFF.

The genes are TRBV6-4 and TRBJ2-1; 10 nucleotides match TRBD2. With 0 bases clipped from V and 3 bases from J, the junction kept 2 bases outside the gene matches. The CDR3 is made up of 16 amino acids. CDR1 is MRHNA and CDR2 is SNTAGT in the germline V gene. The CDR3 is CASSDSASGGYNEQFF. Here the CDR3 DNA reads TGTGCCAGCAGTGACTCTGCTAGCGGGGGCTACAATGAGCAGTTCTTC.

V is TRBV6-1 and J is TRBJ1-2; no reliable D call. Germline-derived CDR1 and CDR2 are MNHNS and SASEGT. The CDR3 length is 13 residues. Trimming took 5 bases from V and 2 from J, leaving 9 bases between them. The CDR3 DNA is TGTGCCAGCAGTCAGAGAGGGAACTATGGCTACACCTTC. Translated: CASSQRGNYGYTF.

This clone was counted once. The CDR3 bases are TGTGCCAGCAGCGTAGGTCCCAAATCCCACGAGCAGTACTTC. This encodes CASSVGPKSHEQYF. V gene TRBV9 combines with J gene TRBJ2-7; unclear D gene. The CDR3 is made up of 14 amino acids. Germline assignment: CDR1 SGDLS and CDR2 YYNGEE. V was shortened by 0 bases and J by 5 bases, with 12 bases between the two germline ends.

The V and J genes are TRBV7-8 and TRBJ2-5; unclear D gene. The CDR3 sequence is 15 residues long. The V gene lost 3 bases and the J gene lost 2 bases, with 13 bases spanning the gap. CDR1 SGHVS and CDR2 FQNEAQ come from the germline V gene. Here the CDR3 reads CASSLAVGPQETQYF. CDR3 bases: TGTGCCAGCAGCTTGGCGGTCGGGCCACAAGAGACCCAGTACTTC.

A single count supports this clone. The rearrangement links TRBV6-9 to TRBJ2-5; 13 bases are shared with TRBD2. The V segment lost 6 bases and the J segment 6 bases; nucleotides outside the gene matches: 7. The germline V gene has CDR1 MNHGY and CDR2 SVAAGI. CDR3 length equals 15 residues. In DNA, the CDR3 is TGTGCCAGCAGCCGGGGACTAGCGGGAACCCAGACCCAGTACTTC. Translating gives CASSRGLAGTQTQYF.

This clone was detected once. CDR3 in DNA: TGTGCCAGCAGTTACGGCGGGGGGGATCCTACGCAGTATTTT. Translated: CASSYGGGDPTQYF. The J gene is TRBJ2-3, the V gene TRBV6-5; 9 nucleotides line up with TRBD2. CDR1 MNHEY and CDR2 SVGAGI come from the germline V gene. The CDR3 extends over 14 amino acids. V lost 2 bases, J lost 8 bases, and 5 bases stayed unmatched.

The V gene is TRBV5-4, the J gene TRBJ2-2; D gene uncertain. Germline-derived CDR1 and CDR2 are SGHNT and YYREEE (reference sequence). There are 14 residues in the CDR3. V was clipped by 2 bases and J by 6 bases, with 11 bases between them. CDR3 DNA: TGTGCCAGCAGCTTCCAGAACCTTGCCGGGGAGCTGTTTTTT. Its protein product is CASSFQNLAGELFF.

The rearrangement uses TRBV19 and TRBJ2-5, with 8 bases that match TRBD1. In germline, CDR1 is LNHDA, CDR2 SQIVND (reference sequence). V was pared by 5 bases and J by 4 bases, with 6 bases of the junction left unmatched. The CDR3 has 14 amino acids. This CDR3 reads CASSPQGVGETQYF. CDR3 DNA sequence: TGTGCCAGTAGTCCACAGGGGGTTGGAGAGACCCAGTACTTC.

This clone appeared once. The chain links TRBV19 to TRBJ2-3; D is perhaps TRBD1 (6 bases). CDR3 length: 14 residues. Germline V lookup: CDR1 LNHDA, CDR2 SQIVND (reference sequence). V lost 5 bases, J lost 5 bases, and 14 bases lay in between. The DNA of the CDR3 is TGTGCCAGTAGTCTCGACCCCAGGGGAGATACGCAGTATTTT. Translated: CASSLDPRGDTQYF.

This clone has a handful of counts. The V and J genes are TRBV27 and TRBJ1-2; TRBD1 matches 7 bases. CDR3 size: 15 residues. V lost 3 bases to trimming and J lost 1 base; unmatched junction nucleotides: 5. From germline, CDR1 is MNHEY and CDR2 SMNVEV (reference sequence). The CDR3 is CASSFGHRGNYGYTF. The CDR3 region has the DNA TGTGCCAGCAGTTTCGGGCACAGGGGTAACTATGGCTACACCTTC.

The CDR3 nucleotides read TGTGCCAGCAGTTACTCAGGGTTCCCCAATGAAAAACTGTTTTTT. The encoded protein is CASSYSGFPNEKLFF. V is TRBV6-5 and J is TRBJ1-4; D is uncertain. Germline V CDR1 and CDR2: MNHEY, SVGAGI. The CDR3 has 15 residues. V lost 0 bases and J 5 bases, leaving 10 bases between the germline ends.

CDR3 DNA sequence: TGTGCCAGCAGTTTTGCCTCGTCTGGGGCCAACGTCCTGACTTTC. Protein: CASSFASSGANVLTF. The J gene is TRBJ2-6, the V gene TRBV27, with D hard to call. V was pared by 3 bases and J by 1 base, with 7 bases between. The CDR3 sequence is 15 residues long. Germline V gene data show CDR1 as MNHEY and CDR2 as SMNVEV (reference sequence).